The clone carrying this T cell receptor beta chain was seen a single time. This record comes from a study of blood T cell repertoires in COVID-19. Authors' analysis steps: Estimation of nucleated cell counts was performed using reference gene primer amplification. The method was immunoSEQ multiplex PCR; TCRdb's version includes in-frame clones alone and lacks a portion of them. Clone size and the V and J calls come from that table; the DNA yielded D and trimming. The sample contains 100,000 or so clones, 85% of which appear only once. The source of this sequence is a man in his sixties with acute or convalescent COVID-19. Sequenced material: peripheral blood.

The CDR3 nucleotides read TGTGCCAGCAGCTTTAATCCGGGACAGAGCTACGAGCAGTACTTC. As protein: CASSFNPGQSYEQYF. The chain uses TRBV5-5 and TRBJ2-7, with 7 bases lining up with TRBD1. Germline V gene data show CDR1 as SGHKS and CDR2 as YYEKEE (reference sequence). V shed 2 bases and J 3 bases; nucleotides not matched to a gene: 8. The CDR3 loop spans 15 amino acids.